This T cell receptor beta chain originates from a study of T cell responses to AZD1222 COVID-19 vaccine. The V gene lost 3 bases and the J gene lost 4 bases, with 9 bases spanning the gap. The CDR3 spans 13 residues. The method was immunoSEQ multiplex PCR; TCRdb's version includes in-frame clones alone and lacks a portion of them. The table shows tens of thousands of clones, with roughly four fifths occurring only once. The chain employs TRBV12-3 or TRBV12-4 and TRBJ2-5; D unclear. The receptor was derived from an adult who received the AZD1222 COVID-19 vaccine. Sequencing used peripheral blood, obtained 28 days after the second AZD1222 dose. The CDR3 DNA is TGTGCCAGCAGTTTGATGTCGATAGAGACCCAGTACTTC. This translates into CASSLMSIETQYF.